This T cell receptor beta chain was identified in a study of T-cell reconstitution after alpha-beta-depleted transplantation in children. Unique molecular identifiers featured in how the TCRbeta library was prepared. One entry per CDR3 protein results from TCRdb running MiXCR on the PCR reads. The sample carries 700,000 or so distinct CDR3 sequences, roughly 13% recorded once. This CDR3 is built from 13 residues. V gave up 1 base and J gave up 3 bases, with 10 bases separating them. Germline CDR1 and CDR2: DFQATT and SNEGSKA (reference sequence). This clonotype was recorded at least ten times. Antigen specificity is unknown. The study, taken as a whole, reports: A year post-transplant, T-cell counts and diversity derived mostly from newly produced T cells. After transplant, at about two months, alpha-beta T cells were reportedly derived from several hundred expanded graft clones. TCRbeta diversity was high at day 60 in some patients (a result of surviving recipient T cells and thymic progenitors).

Sequencing used PBMCs, obtained before TCRalphabeta/CD19-depleted stem cell transplant. The receptor's source is a girl aged 2 to 9 with congenital amegakaryocytic thrombocytopenia, due to receive a stem cell transplant. The J gene is TRBJ2-7, the V gene TRBV20-1, with D uncertain. As DNA, the CDR3 is TGCAGTGCTAGAGCCGGAGAGTACTACGAGCAGTACTTC. Translation gives CSARAGEYYEQYF.